This T cell receptor (beta chain) stems from a study of shared clonotypes between healthy human individuals. As originally analysed: There were no quality scores in the junction-only immunoSEQ sequences, so filtering differed. Clones were sequenced by immunoSEQ multiplex PCR, and TCRdb holds only the in-frame ones, with some missing. For V, J and clone size, that table is used; D and trimming come from the DNA. The table records about 770,000 clones, roughly 72% of them present only once. As to this clone: Its antigen is as yet unknown.

In the CD4+ fraction, cells were divided into CD45RA+ naive and CD45RA-negative memory subsets. Germline CDR1 SGHTA, CDR2 FQGNSA. The CDR3 is made up of 15 amino acids. Between the trimmed V and J ends, which lost 6 bases and 5 bases, there was a span of 17 bases. Study results and limitations: The authors sampled blood alone, and tissue repertoires likely differ.

This TCR was sampled from a woman aged 25 to 39 in good health. The sequencing sample was made of memory CD4+ T cells sorted from blood. Subset specified: CD45RA-negative fraction. This chain links TRBV7-2 with TRBJ2-1; D perhaps matches TRBD1 (6 bases). As DNA, the CDR3 is TGTGCCAGCAGAGCCCCCGGGACACGGAACAATGAGCAGTTCTTC. Translating it yields CASRAPGTRNNEQFF. The whole variable domain, remainder taken from reference TRBV7-2 and TRBJ2-1, is GAGVSQSPSNKVTEKGKDVELRCDPISGHTALYWYRQSLGQGLEFLIYFQGNSAPDKSGLPSDRFSAERTGGSVSTLTIQRTQQEDSAVYLCASRAPGTRNNEQFFGPGTRLTVL.